One sample yielded the 22 T cell receptor beta chains listed below, sequenced in a study of T cell repertoires in cytomegalovirus infection. TCRdb re-analysed the reads in MiXCR, keeping a single row per CDR3 protein. The sample has 700,000 to 950,000 distinct CDR3 sequences; about 33% are singletons. Their specific antigens are unknown. The sequencing used cultured CD8+ T cells from PBMCs, collected from culture after CMV antigen stimulation. The source of these receptors is a human donor in good health (CMV status not recorded). Some clones in this sample may be carry-over from other donors' samples.

A word on this clonotype: This may be a read error, as it is one base from a much larger clone. V and J are TRBV7-8 and TRBJ2-4; D not certain. Germline CDR1 is SGHVS and CDR2 is FQNEAQ. The CDR3 length is 11 residues. Trimming cost V 1 base and J 8 bases, with 3 bases left between them. CDR3 DNA: TGTGCCAGCAGCTTAGAGGACATTCAGTACTTC. Protein product: CASSLEDIQYF. Together with reference TRBV7-8 and TRBJ2-4, the CDR3 gives the full variable domain: GAGVSQSPRYKVAKRGQDVALRCDPISGHVSLFWYQQALGQGPEFLTYFQNEAQLDKSGLPSDRFFAERPEGSVSTLKIQRTQQEDSAVYLCASSLEDIQYFGAGTRLSVL.

This clonotype was seen only once. J is TRBJ2-1 and V is TRBV7-6, with 10 bases fitting TRBD1. This CDR3 region has 15 residues. Germline-derived CDR1 and CDR2 are SGHVS and FNYEAQ. The V gene end was trimmed by 5 bases and the J gene end by 8 bases; junction bases not matched to a gene: 9. Written as DNA, the CDR3 is TGTGCCAGCAGCCGCCACGACAGGGGGCGAGATGAGCAGTTCTTC. Translating it yields CASSRHDRGRDEQFF.

This rearrangement joins TRBV13 to TRBJ2-5, with 7 bases aligning to TRBD2. The CDR3 is 18 amino acids. The V gene's germline CDR1 is PRHDT and CDR2 FYEKMQ (reference sequence). Losses at the gene ends were 2 bases for V and 2 bases for J; bases not matched to a gene: 14. This CDR3 is CASSLRGASGEKQETQYF. CDR3 coding DNA: TGTGCCAGCAGCTTAAGAGGGGCCAGCGGGGAAAAGCAAGAGACCCAGTACTTC.

This chain connects TRBV2 to TRBJ1-1, with 8 positions matching TRBD1. This CDR3 comprises 15 residues. After removal of 2 bases from V and 1 base from J, the junction contained 3 bases not matched to a gene. Germline CDR1 is SNHLY and CDR2 is FYNNEI. CDR3 in DNA: TGTGCCAGCAGTGAATATGGACAGGGGAACACTGAAGCTTTCTTT. Translation: CASSEYGQGNTEAFF. Full variable domain (outside the CDR3, taken from reference TRBV2 and TRBJ1-1): EPEVTQTPSHQVTQMGQEVILRCVPISNHLYFYWYRQILGQKVEFLVSFYNNEISEKSEIFDDQFSVERPDGSNFTLKIRSTKLEDSAMYFCASSEYGQGNTEAFFGQGTRLTVV.

Worth noting for this clonotype: A much larger clone differs by one base, so this may be a read error. The J gene is TRBJ2-4, the V gene TRBV7-6, with TRBD2 as a possible D gene (6 bases). The germline V gene encodes CDR1 SGHVS and CDR2 FNYEAQ. CDR3 length: 13 amino acids. CDR3 sequence: CVSSHGEENIQYF. The CDR3 nucleotides are TGTGTCAGCAGCCATGGGGAGGAGAACATTCAGTACTTC.

Ten or more counts support this clonotype. The chain combines TRBV7-6 with TRBJ1-1; D gene ambiguous. This CDR3 contains 16 residues. V was clipped by 3 bases and J by 0 bases, with 14 bases between them. CDR1 is SGHVS, CDR2 FNYEAQ, per germline. CDR3 protein: CASSLEPGVMNTEAFF. The CDR3 region has the DNA TGTGCCAGCAGCTTGGAACCAGGAGTAATGAACACTGAAGCTTTCTTT.

The rearrangement uses TRBV29-1 and TRBJ1-2; tentative D call: TRBD1 (6 bases). CDR1 and CDR2 (germline): SQVTM, ANQGSEA. Between the trimmed V and J ends, which lost 5 bases and 6 bases, there was a span of 19 bases. CDR3 length equals 14 residues. The CDR3 DNA reads as TGCAGCGTTTCGTTTGGGGCCGGGGGCGATGGCTACACCTTC. Translation: CSVSFGAGGDGYTF.

The genes are TRBV27 and TRBJ2-1; D remains ambiguous. The CDR3 consists of 13 residues. The germline V gene has CDR1 MNHEY and CDR2 SMNVEV (reference sequence). Trimming took off 5 bases at V and 7 bases at J, with 12 bases between the two ends. The CDR3, as DNA: TGTGCCAGCAGTACCGCTCGGTGGAATGAGCAGTTCTTC. This encodes CASSTARWNEQFF.

The chain is built from TRBV11-2 and TRBJ1-3; TRBD1 might be the D (5 bases). Trimming removed 1 base at V and 7 bases at J, with 20 bases between. Germline V CDR1 and CDR2: SGHAT, FQNNGV. This CDR3 comprises 17 residues. CDR3 amino acids: CASSLVEGPSGVNTIYF. CDR3 in DNA: TGTGCCAGCAGCTTAGTTGAGGGACCCTCGGGAGTTAACACCATATATTTT.

This clonotype was observed a few times. The chain recombines TRBV6-5 with TRBJ2-1; 12 positions match TRBD2. The CDR3 is 13 residues long. Per the germline V gene, CDR1 is MNHEY and CDR2 is SVGAGI. J was trimmed by 14 bases and V by 2 bases; bases with no gene match: 4. CDR3 nucleotides: TGTGCCAGCAGTTACACTAGCGGGGGGTATAAGTTCTTC. As protein: CASSYTSGGYKFF.

J is TRBJ2-5 and V is TRBV29-1; D might be TRBD2 (5 bases). CDR1 is SQVTM and CDR2 is ANQGSEA in the germline V gene. V was shortened by 6 bases and J by 3 bases, with 11 bases between the two germline ends. The CDR3 is made up of 12 amino acids. CDR3 amino acids: CSVPGTKETQYF. The CDR3 DNA reads as TGCAGCGTCCCGGGAACCAAAGAGACCCAGTACTTC.

The V gene is TRBV4-1, the J gene TRBJ2-7, with D perhaps TRBD2 (5 bases). Trimming took off 4 bases at V and 4 bases at J, with 11 bases between the two ends. Germline V gene sequence: CDR1 MGHRA, CDR2 YSYEKL. There are 13 residues in the CDR3. CDR3 nucleotide sequence: TGCGCCAGCAGCCTTCGGCCGGGATACGAGCAGTACGTC. Protein sequence: CASSLRPGYEQYV.

In this sample, this clonotype turned up a few times. The gene calls are TRBV7-2 and TRBJ2-2, with D perhaps assigned TRBD1 or TRBD2 (5 bases each). The V end lost 0 bases, the J end lost 4 bases, and 12 bases lay between the germline ends. Per the germline V gene, CDR1 is SGHTA and CDR2 is FQGNSA. The CDR3 spans 16 residues. The CDR3 DNA follows: TGTGCCAGCAGCTTAGCCCGGGACCTCTTCACCGGGGAGCTGTTTTTT. This gives the protein CASSLARDLFTGELFF.

This rearrangement joins TRBV11-3 to TRBJ2-5; D not resolved. The CDR3 has 17 residues. The V end lost 5 bases, the J end lost 6 bases, and 25 bases lay between the germline ends. Germline V gene lookup returns CDR1 SGHNT and CDR2 YENEEA. CDR3 sequence reads: CASSLLRPPEHIKTQYF. The CDR3 nucleotides are TGTGCCAGCAGCCTACTTAGGCCCCCCGAACACATAAAGACCCAGTACTTC.

V gene TRBV5-6 combines with J gene TRBJ2-6; TRBD1 agrees at 8 bases. This CDR3 is built from 16 residues. Trimming took 4 bases from V and 3 from J; bases not matched to a gene: 6. Germline CDR1 SGHDT, CDR2 YYEEEE. The CDR3 loop reads CASSPWTGLGANVLTF. The CDR3 nucleotides read TGTGCCAGCAGCCCGTGGACAGGGCTTGGGGCCAACGTCCTGACTTTC.

This clonotype was counted only a few times. The chain employs TRBV25-1 and TRBJ1-1; D gene unclear. The CDR3 covers 13 residues. The V end lost 5 bases, the J end lost 3 bases, and 10 bases lay between the germline ends. Germline V gene sequence: CDR1 MGHDK, CDR2 SYGVNS. The CDR3 coding sequence is TGTGCCAGCAGTTTGAACCTTTACACTGAAGCTTTCTTT. Its translation is CASSLNLYTEAFF.

Notes on this clonotype: An end of the junction does not agree with germline; a read error may underlie this. V and J are TRBV12-3 or TRBV12-4 and TRBJ1-5; maybe TRBD1 (5 bases). The CDR3 length is 15 residues. The CDR3 DNA reads TGTGCCAGCAGCCCCGACAGTTCACGCTATCAGCCCCTGCATTTT. It translates to CASSPDSSRYQPLHF.

Of note for this clonotype: This may be a read error: a much more frequent sequence differs by one nucleotide. The chain uses TRBV27 and TRBJ2-5; 8 nucleotides line up with TRBD2. V lost 6 bases and J lost 5; bases outside the gene matches: 11. The CDR3 runs to 15 residues. Germline CDR1 reads MNHEY; CDR2 reads SMNVEV (reference sequence). CDR3 region: CASRSSGGVGETQYF. CDR3 coding DNA: TGTGCCAGCAGATCAAGCGGGGGAGTCGGGGAGACCCAGTACTTC.

With respect to this clonotype: One end of the junction varies from germline; a read error may be responsible. The V call is TRBV5-5, the J call TRBJ2-3; 8 nucleotides align to TRBD1. This CDR3 region has 18 residues. The germline gives CDR1 SGHKS, CDR2 YYEKEE (reference sequence). CDR3 nucleotide sequence: TGTGCCAGCAGCTTCGAGGACAGGGTCTACCCGGAGTCAGATACACAGTATTTT. This gives the protein CASSFEDRVYPESDTQYF.

Regarding this clonotype: Compared with germline, one end of the junction differs, possibly owing to a read error. V gene TRBV7-9 combines with J gene TRBJ2-6, with D uncertain. Germline assignment: CDR1 SEHNR and CDR2 FQNEAQ (reference sequence). The CDR3 totals 19 residues. The CDR3 sequence is CVSSLDKIKPDSGANVLTF. The CDR3 region has the DNA TGTGTCAGCAGCTTAGATAAGATTAAACCGGACTCTGGGGCCAACGTCCTGACTTTC. The full variable domain, rest sourced from reference TRBV7-9 and TRBJ2-6, is DTGVSQNPRHKITKRGQNVTFRCDPISEHNRLYWYRQTLGQGPEFLTYFQNEAQLEKSRLLSDRFSAERPKGSFSTLEIQRTEQGDSAMYLCVSSLDKIKPDSGANVLTFGAGSRLTVL.

The chain is built from TRBV28 and TRBJ1-2; D not resolved. V dropped 4 bases and J dropped 0 bases, with 15 bases sitting between them. Germline V lookup: CDR1 MDHEN, CDR2 SYDVKM. The CDR3 loop spans 16 amino acids. The CDR3 spells CASSYPTTATNYGYTF. CDR3 bases: TGTGCCAGCAGTTACCCCACTACAGCTACTAACTATGGCTACACCTTC.

In this sample, this clonotype turned up a few times. V gene TRBV10-2 combines with J gene TRBJ2-5; unclear D gene. Germline V gene sequence: CDR1 WSHSY, CDR2 SAAADI. The V and J ends lost 3 bases and 3 bases respectively, with 11 bases between them. The CDR3 is 14 amino acids. CDR3 nucleotide sequence: TGCGCCAGCAGTGATCTTTCCCCTGAAGAGACCCAGTACTTC. It translates to CASSDLSPEETQYF.